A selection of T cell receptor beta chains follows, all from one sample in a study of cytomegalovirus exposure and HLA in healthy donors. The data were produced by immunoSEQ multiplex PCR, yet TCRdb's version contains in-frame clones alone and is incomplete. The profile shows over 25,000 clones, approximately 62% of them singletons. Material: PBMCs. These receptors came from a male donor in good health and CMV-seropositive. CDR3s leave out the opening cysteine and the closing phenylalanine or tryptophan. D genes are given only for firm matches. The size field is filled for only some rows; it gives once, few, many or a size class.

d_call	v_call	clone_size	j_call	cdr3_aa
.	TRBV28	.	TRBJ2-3	ASTLTGRRPDTQY
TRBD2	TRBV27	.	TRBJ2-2	AIEWEGRPGELF
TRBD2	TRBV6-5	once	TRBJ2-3	ASSYSPPGGPDTQY
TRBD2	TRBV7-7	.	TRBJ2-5	ASSTRLAGEQETQY
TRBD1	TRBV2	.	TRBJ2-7	ASRRGQGAYEQY
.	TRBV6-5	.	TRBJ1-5	ASSYSILQGQPQH
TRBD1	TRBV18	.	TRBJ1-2	ASSRTGSYGYT
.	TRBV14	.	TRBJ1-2	ASSPLVTNYGYT
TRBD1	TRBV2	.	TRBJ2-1	ASSQGATYNEQF
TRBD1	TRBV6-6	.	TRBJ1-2	ASSSAGQNYGYT
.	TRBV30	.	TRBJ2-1	AWSPPGMGPRGNEQF
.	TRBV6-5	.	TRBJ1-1	ASIQRGRNTEAF
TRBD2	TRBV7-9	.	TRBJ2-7	ASSSGLAEDYEQY
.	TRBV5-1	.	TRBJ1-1	ASSLGGAPEAF
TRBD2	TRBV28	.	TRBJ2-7	ASSSGTREY
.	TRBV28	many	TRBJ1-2	ASIPGGDYGYT
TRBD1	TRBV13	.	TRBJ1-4	ASSLSGTGSGNEKLF
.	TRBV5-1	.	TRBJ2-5	ASSLAGQTQETQY
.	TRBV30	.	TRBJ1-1	AWSVLAGWTEAF
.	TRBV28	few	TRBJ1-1	ASSLRTRGSTLRGNTEAF
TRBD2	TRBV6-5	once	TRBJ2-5	ASSYTTSPQETQY
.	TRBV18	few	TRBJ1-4	ASSPPVREKLF
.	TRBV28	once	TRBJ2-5	ASGRGYQETQY
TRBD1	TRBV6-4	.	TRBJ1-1	ASTRSGTGANTEAF
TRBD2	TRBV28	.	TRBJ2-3	ASSFVLAGVSTDTQY
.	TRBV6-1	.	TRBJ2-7	ASSENSESEQY
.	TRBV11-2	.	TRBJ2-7	ASSWGVTYEQY
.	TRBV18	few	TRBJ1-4	ASTRQSANEKLF